These 18 T cell receptor beta chains were all obtained from the same sample, sequenced in a study of graft-versus-host responses after intestinal transplantation. Their recognized antigens are unknown. Generated by immunoSEQ multiplex PCR, the TCRdb table keeps only in-frame clones and is missing some. Here the sample spans roughly 100,000 clones, more than 85% being singletons. The sample in question was unstimulated CD4+ T cells sorted from spleen or lymph node cells, obtained before intestinal transplant. Every receptor here comes from a human donor who received an intestinal transplant.

The rearrangement links TRBV18 to TRBJ2-3; 12 bases line up with TRBD2. Germline lookup yields CDR1 KGHSH and CDR2 LQKENI. The CDR3 runs 17 residues. Trimming at V came to 3 bases and at J to 2 bases, leaving 6 bases not matched to a gene. This CDR3 reads CASSPYGLAGPTDTQYF. DNA for the CDR3: TGTGCCAGCTCACCCTACGGACTAGCGGGACCCACAGATACGCAGTATTTT.

The chain employs TRBV7-7 and TRBJ2-3; D might be TRBD2 (7 bases). The germline V gene has CDR1 SSHAT and CDR2 FNYEAQ (reference sequence). Trimming removed 0 bases at V and 4 bases at J, with 14 bases between. CDR3 length equals 16 residues. CDR3 bases: TGTGCCAGCAGCTTAGCAGCGAGAGGGGGGGCAGATACGCAGTATTTT. Protein: CASSLAARGGADTQYF.

The J gene is TRBJ2-1, the V gene TRBV9; either TRBD1 or TRBD2 may fit D (5 bases each). In germline, CDR1 is SGDLS, CDR2 YYNGEE. Trimming shortened V by 3 bases and J by 1 base, and 20 bases separated the two germline ends. The CDR3 length is 18 residues. CDR3 in DNA: TGTGCCAGCAGCGCCCGGGGCATTTCGGCCGCTTCCTACAATGAGCAGTTCTTC. This gives the protein CASSARGISAASYNEQFF.

The gene calls are TRBV19 and TRBJ1-5, with 9 bases that match TRBD1. CDR3 length: 15 residues. The trim removed 8 bases at V and 0 bases at J, leaving 5 bases unmatched. Germline CDR1 LNHDA, CDR2 SQIVND (reference sequence). The CDR3 DNA reads TGTGCCAGTGGCCGGGACAGGGATAGCAATCAGCCCCAGCATTTT. Translation: CASGRDRDSNQPQHF.

The J gene is TRBJ1-1, the V gene TRBV4-1; D unclear. V shed 4 bases and J shed 0 bases, with 12 bases lying between them. The CDR3 length is 15 residues. The germline V gene has CDR1 MGHRA and CDR2 YSYEKL. The CDR3 protein is CASSRLSGMNTEAFF. In nucleotides, the CDR3 is TGCGCCAGCAGCCGCCTGAGCGGAATGAACACTGAAGCTTTCTTT.

J is TRBJ1-4 and V is TRBV11-2; D remains unclear. Trimming shortened V by 0 bases and J by 0 bases, and 8 bases separated the two germline ends. The germline V gene has CDR1 SGHAT and CDR2 FQNNGV. The CDR3 sequence is 16 residues long. CDR3 coding DNA: TGTGCCAGCAGCTTAGATCTTTATCCAACTAATGAAAAACTGTTTTTT. Its protein product is CASSLDLYPTNEKLFF.

This clone was seen a single time. The chain couples TRBV5-1 to TRBJ1-2; D is possibly TRBD1 (6 bases). The CDR3 is 13 amino acids. V dropped 4 bases and J dropped 4 bases, with 11 bases sitting between them. The germline V gene encodes CDR1 SGHRS and CDR2 YFSETQ. The CDR3 nucleotides are TGCGCCAGCAGCATCGGACAGAGCTATGGCTACACCTTC. Translating gives CASSIGQSYGYTF. Full variable domain (outside the CDR3, taken from reference TRBV5-1 and TRBJ1-2): KAGVTQTPRYLIKTRGQQVTLSCSPISGHRSVSWYQQTPGQGLQFLFEYFSETQRNKGNFPGRFSGRQFSNSRSEMNVSTLELGDSALYLCASSIGQSYGYTFGSGTRLTVV.

The rearrangement links TRBV6-1 to TRBJ1-1; D gene ambiguous. Germline CDR1 reads MNHNS; CDR2 reads SASEGT. CDR3 length equals 15 residues. Deletions cut 3 bases from V and 1 base from J, with 12 bases between. As DNA, the CDR3 is TGTGCCAGCAGTGATCGAGGATACGGGAACACTGAAGCTTTCTTT. Amino acids: CASSDRGYGNTEAFF.

The chain employs TRBV6-1 and TRBJ1-2; possible D gene TRBD1, 5 bases. There are 13 residues in the CDR3. Germline V lookup: CDR1 MNHNS, CDR2 SASEGT. V gave up 8 bases and J gave up 4 bases, with 14 bases separating them. The CDR3 spells CASSVQGSYGYTF. As DNA, the CDR3 is TGTGCCAGCTCAGTTCAGGGTAGCTATGGCTACACCTTC.

The CDR3 is CASSKEGTGRHRETQYF. The CDR3 coding sequence is TGTGCCAGCAGCAAAGAGGGGACAGGGAGGCACAGAGAGACCCAGTACTTC. The chain has TRBV21-1 and TRBJ2-5; the table's D call of TRBD1 was not tested on the DNA. TRBV21-1 is assigned pseudogene status. There are 17 residues in the CDR3.

This clone has just a few counts. J is TRBJ1-1 and V is TRBV30; 7 bases align to TRBD1. CDR1 is GTSNPN, CDR2 SVGIG, per germline (reference sequence). V shed 0 bases and J 1 base; nucleotides not matched to a gene: 11. This CDR3 spans 17 amino acids. The CDR3 DNA reads TGTGCCTGGAGTGTAGAAAGAGTGCGGACAGGGAACACTGAAGCTTTCTTT. The encoded protein is CAWSVERVRTGNTEAFF.

The gene calls are TRBV18 and TRBJ2-7; 7 bases line up with TRBD2. The junction had 5 bases not matched to a gene; V was cut back by 6 bases and J by 0 bases. Germline assignment: CDR1 KGHSH and CDR2 LQKENI. The CDR3 runs to 14 residues. CDR3 residues: CASSQRTSSYEQYF. Written as DNA, the CDR3 is TGTGCCAGCTCTCAAAGGACTAGCTCCTACGAGCAGTACTTC. Complete variable domain (other parts from reference TRBV18 and TRBJ2-7): NAGVMQNPRHLVRRRGQEARLRCSPMKGHSHVYWYRQLPEEGLKFMVYLQKENIIDESGMPKERFSAEFPKEGPSILRIQQVVRGDSAAYFCASSQRTSSYEQYFGPGTRLTVT.

The chain recombines TRBV9 with TRBJ2-1; a weak D match, TRBD1 (5 bases). This CDR3 contains 15 residues. Germline V lookup: CDR1 SGDLS, CDR2 YYNGEE. V dropped 0 bases and J dropped 9 bases, with 16 bases sitting between them. The CDR3 DNA reads TGTGCCAGCAGCGTAGACCTCGTACAGGCCAGTGAGCAGTTCTTC. Translation: CASSVDLVQASEQFF.

The J gene is TRBJ1-6, the V gene TRBV27, with D uncertain. CDR1 and CDR2 (germline): MNHEY, SMNVEV (reference sequence). The CDR3 covers 16 residues. V lost 6 bases and J 1 base, leaving 13 bases between the germline ends. The CDR3 DNA follows: TGTGCCAGCAGCCCGGCCGGCGGTTCCTATAATTCACCCCTCCACTTT. It specifies CASSPAGGSYNSPLHF.

The chain has TRBV6-5 and TRBJ1-2; D gene unclear. Germline V gives CDR1 MNHEY, CDR2 SVGAGI. The V and J ends lost 6 bases and 8 bases respectively, with 22 bases between them. This CDR3 is 15 amino acids long. CDR3 residues: CASSAHGYEAGGYTF. The DNA for the CDR3 is TGTGCCAGCAGCGCCCACGGGTATGAGGCGGGGGGCTACACCTTC.

This clone was picked up a small number of times. This chain connects TRBV6-5 to TRBJ2-7; a weak D match, TRBD1 (6 bases). The CDR3 is made up of 15 amino acids. With 6 bases removed from V and 2 bases from J, the gap between germline ends came to 17 bases. Germline V lookup: CDR1 MNHEY, CDR2 SVGAGI. DNA of the CDR3: TGTGCCAGCAGCCCAACCGGGACATCGCCCTACGAGCAGTACTTC. Translated, it gives CASSPTGTSPYEQYF.

The chain is built from TRBV7-7 and TRBJ2-1, with D perhaps TRBD2 (6 bases). Looked up from germline, CDR1 is SSHAT and CDR2 is FNYEAQ (reference sequence). This CDR3 comprises 13 residues. V shed 5 bases and J shed 7 bases, with 12 bases lying between them. CDR3 DNA sequence: TGTGCCAGCAGCCCTCAAAGCGGGAATGAGCAGTTCTTC. This translates into CASSPQSGNEQFF.

This clone was recorded once. This sequence joins TRBV6-6 and TRBJ2-2; weak D call: TRBD2 (5 bases). CDR1 is MNHNY and CDR2 is SVGAGI in the germline V gene (reference sequence). This CDR3 has 15 residues. V lost 5 bases and J 4 bases, leaving 14 bases between the germline ends. DNA for the CDR3: TGTGCCAGCAGTCGGCCGGTCGCGGGCACCGGGGAGCTGTTTTTT. Translated: CASSRPVAGTGELFF.